The 22 T cell receptor beta chains below come from one sample, sequenced in a study of metastatic and nonmetastatic thyroid tumors. Nobody among the patients had been given any treatment before thyroid surgery. TCRdb called clones again from the PCR reads with MiXCR. The sample carries 65,000 or so clones, approximately 4.1% recorded once. Sequences were obtained from blood. The receptor set was obtained from a female donor with papillary thyroid cancer or a benign thyroid nodule (not recorded which). Some clones in this sample may be carry-over from other donors' samples.

In this sample, this clone turned up a few times. At one end, the junction sequence differs from germline, possibly due to a read error. This chain joins TRBV27 and TRBJ2-2; D unresolved. The CDR3 extends over 11 amino acids. Germline CDR1 reads MNHEY; CDR2 reads SMNVEV (reference sequence). The CDR3 region has the DNA TGTGCCAGCGGTTTAGTCGGGGAGCTGTTTTTT. It encodes CASGLVGELFF.

Ten or more counts support this clone. V and J are TRBV7-2 and TRBJ2-3, with 10 nucleotides matching TRBD2. J gave up 6 bases and V 1 base, and 4 bases lay outside the gene matches. Germline V gene lookup returns CDR1 SGHTA and CDR2 FQGNSA. The CDR3 consists of 15 residues. CDR3 loop: CASSLDGTSADTQYF. The DNA for the CDR3 is TGTGCCAGCAGCTTAGACGGGACTAGCGCCGATACGCAGTATTTT.

This clone was counted many times. The gene calls are TRBV5-4 and TRBJ1-1; TRBD1 matches at 7 bases. V lost 0 bases and J lost 1; bases outside the gene matches: 0. From germline, CDR1 is SGHNT and CDR2 YYREEE (reference sequence). The CDR3 totals 14 residues. DNA of the CDR3: TGTGCCAGCAGCTTGGGGACAGGGAACACTGAAGCTTTCTTT. Its translation is CASSLGTGNTEAFF. Supplemented by reference TRBV5-4 and TRBJ1-1, the full variable domain reads ETGVTQSPTHLIKTRGQQVTLRCSSQSGHNTVSWYQQALGQGPQFIFQYYREEENGRGNFPPRFSGLQFPNYSSELNVNALELDDSALYLCASSLGTGNTEAFFGQGTRLTVV.

The genes are TRBV6-4 and TRBJ2-3; 7 nucleotides match TRBD1. Germline CDR1 is MRHNA and CDR2 is SNTAGT. The CDR3 consists of 14 residues. After removal of 6 bases from V and 4 bases from J, the junction contained 7 bases not matched to a gene. CDR3 amino acids: CASSSGQYPDTQYF. The DNA for the CDR3 is TGTGCCAGCAGCTCGGGACAGTATCCAGATACGCAGTATTTT.

This clone was observed a few times. A read error may be the cause here, since a much bigger clone is one base away. This sequence joins TRBV9 and TRBJ2-4, with a tentative D call TRBD2 (6 bases). The J call may be mistaken, given a closer DNA end match to TRBJ2-5. This CDR3 region has 13 residues. Per the germline V gene, CDR1 is SGDLS and CDR2 is YYNGEE. For the CDR3, the DNA is TGTGCCAACAGCGCAAGACTAGTAGAGACCCAGTACTTC. It translates to CANSARLVETQYF.

This clone occurred many times. The chain couples TRBV10-1 to TRBJ1-2; tentative D call: TRBD1 (5 bases). The CDR3 consists of 15 residues. In germline, CDR1 is WNHNN, CDR2 SYGVQD (reference sequence). The V gene lost 2 bases and the J gene lost 5 bases, with 15 bases spanning the gap. In nucleotides, the CDR3 is TGCGCCAGCAGTGAGAATGGGGGAGACAGATATGGCTACACCTTC. This translates into CASSENGGDRYGYTF.

About this clone itself: A much larger clone differs from this one at a single base, so this may be a read error. This chain connects TRBV7-2 to TRBJ2-5; D remains unclear. Germline V gene lookup returns CDR1 SGHTA and CDR2 FQGNSA. The length of the CDR3 is 13 residues. The V end was cut by 5 bases, the J end by 2 bases, with 9 bases between. This CDR3 is CASSPRLQETQYF. The CDR3 DNA is TGTGCCAGCAGCCCGAGACTGCAAGAGACCCAGTACTTC.

Only a few counts were recorded for this clone. A single base separates this from a much larger clone, so it may be a read error. The sample carries other DNA sequences with the same CDR3. This chain joins TRBV15 and TRBJ1-6, with D unresolved. CDR3 size: 13 residues. CDR1 and CDR2 (germline): LNHNV, YYDKDF (reference sequence). The CDR3 DNA reads as TGTGCCGCCAGCAGACTTAGGGATTCACCACTCCACTTT. Its translation is CAASRLRDSPLHF.

This clone was seen many times. This rearrangement joins TRBV12-3 or TRBV12-4 to TRBJ1-1, with TRBD1 matching over 9 bases. This CDR3 is 15 amino acids long. V dropped 5 bases and J dropped 5; count of bases not matched to a gene: 9. The DNA for the CDR3 is TGTGCCAGCAGTCCCCGGACAGGGGAAGAGACTGAAGCTTTCTTT. This sequence encodes CASSPRTGEETEAFF.

This clone has at least ten counts. This chain connects TRBV10-2 to TRBJ2-1, with D perhaps matching TRBD2 (5 bases). The CDR3 is made up of 14 amino acids. Trimming took 4 bases from V and 4 from J, leaving 11 bases between them. Germline values: CDR1 WSHSY, CDR2 SAAADI. DNA for the CDR3: TGCGCCAGCAGTGTAACGAGGGCTTACAATGAGCAGTTCTTC. Translating it yields CASSVTRAYNEQFF.

This clone was seen a handful of times. This chain connects TRBV7-3 to TRBJ2-3, with unresolved D. The V end was cut by 0 bases, the J end by 2 bases, with 9 bases between. The length of the CDR3 is 15 residues. Germline V CDR1 and CDR2: SGHTA, FQGTGA. The CDR3 reads CASSLTWLNTDTQYF. The CDR3 bases are TGTGCCAGCAGCTTAACGTGGCTAAACACAGATACGCAGTATTTT. Complete variable domain (other parts from reference TRBV7-3 and TRBJ2-3): GAGVSQTPSNKVTEKGKYVELRCDPISGHTALYWYRQSLGQGPEFLIYFQGTGAADDSGLPNDRFFAVRPEGSVSTLKIQRTERGDSAVYLCASSLTWLNTDTQYFGPGTRLTVL.

This clone was recorded a few times. A single base separates this from a much larger clone, so it may be a read error. V is TRBV19 and J is TRBJ1-1; 7 bases map to TRBD1. This CDR3 has 16 residues. Germline-derived CDR1 and CDR2 are LNHDA and SQIVND (reference sequence). V shed 4 bases and J 2 bases; nucleotides not matched to a gene: 10. CDR3 sequence reads: CASSRITGVVNTEAFF. The CDR3 coding sequence is TGTGCCAGTAGTAGGATAACAGGGGTAGTAAACACTGAAGCTTTCTTT.

This clone appeared many times. This rearrangement joins TRBV10-1 to TRBJ2-1; 9 positions agree with TRBD2. CDR1 is WNHNN, CDR2 SYGVQD, per germline (reference sequence). CDR3 size: 15 residues. Trimming cost V 5 bases and J 3 bases; bases outside gene matches: 5. The CDR3 nucleotides are TGCGCCAGCAGTTCCACAGCGGGAGGCTACAATGAGCAGTTCTTC. It codes for CASSSTAGGYNEQFF.

A remark on this clone: A read error may explain this, as a much larger clone is one base away. The chain joins TRBV25-1 to TRBJ2-1; D remains unclear. The length of the CDR3 is 12 residues. The ends were cut back, 6 bases at V and 16 bases at J, with 19 bases in the middle. Germline V gives CDR1 MGHDK, CDR2 SYGVNS. The CDR3 nucleotides read TGTGCCAGCAGAGGGAACGGCGAAGCCACCTTCTTC. Its translation: CASRGNGEATFF. Looking up the rest from reference TRBV25-1 and TRBJ2-1 gives the full variable domain: EADIYQTPRYLVIGTGKKITLECSQTMGHDKMYWYQQDPGMELHLIHYSYGVNSTEKGDLSSESTVSRIRTEHFPLTLESARPSHTSQYLCASRGNGEATFFGPGTRLTVL.

By share of the sample, this clone is medium-sized. The rearrangement links TRBV28 to TRBJ1-2, with D tentatively TRBD1 (6 bases). Germline CDR1 is MDHEN and CDR2 is SYDVKM. CDR3 length: 11 amino acids. V lost 5 bases, J lost 6 bases, and 7 bases lay in between. The CDR3 sequence: CASSRTDGYTF. CDR3 sequence (DNA): TGTGCCAGCAGTAGGACAGATGGCTACACCTTC.

In its sample, this clone was seen a few times. The chain combines TRBV6-5 with TRBJ2-1; D gene ambiguous. The CDR3 consists of 13 residues. The germline V and J ends were trimmed by 2 bases and 9 bases, with 11 bases remaining between them. The V gene's germline CDR1 is MNHEY and CDR2 SVGAGI. Written as DNA, the CDR3 is TGTGCCAGCAGTTACGGGCAGTCGGGTGAGCAGTTCTTC. This encodes CASSYGQSGEQFF.

This clone was observed many times. The chain employs TRBV7-9 and TRBJ2-2; 8 nucleotides line up with TRBD2. The ends lost 7 bases at V and 4 bases at J; junction bases unmatched: 14. Germline CDR1 is SEHNR and CDR2 is FQNEAQ (reference sequence). The CDR3 loop spans 17 amino acids. The CDR3 is CASTRGTRVLSTGELFF. The CDR3 DNA follows: TGTGCCAGCACCAGAGGGACTAGGGTATTATCCACCGGGGAGCTGTTTTTT.

The chain combines TRBV20-1 with TRBJ2-3, with 11 bases lining up with TRBD1. This CDR3 has 16 amino acids. The junction had 22 bases not matched to a gene; V was cut back by 7 bases and J by 13 bases. Germline lookup yields CDR1 DFQATT and CDR2 SNEGSKA (reference sequence). CDR3 sequence reads: CSVGSGQGAFTDMKYF. CDR3 DNA sequence: TGCAGTGTTGGTAGCGGACAGGGGGCTTTCACAGATATGAAGTATTTT.

Details on this clone: One junction end disagrees with the germline gene, perhaps due to a read error. The chain recombines TRBV20-1 with TRBJ2-2; D is undetermined. The CDR3 spans 15 residues. Germline CDR1 and CDR2: DFQATT and SNEGSKA (reference sequence). DNA of the CDR3: TGCAGTGCTAGAGGTGGTCGAGCGTTCACCGTGGAGCTGTTTTTT. Protein sequence: CSARGGRAFTVELFF.

This clone was counted many times. V and J are TRBV4-2 and TRBJ2-2, with D maybe TRBD2 (6 bases). V lost 0 bases and J 6 bases, leaving 20 bases between the germline ends. This CDR3 is 18 amino acids long. CDR1 and CDR2 from the germline V gene are LGHNA and YNFKEQ. CDR3 nucleotide sequence: TGTGCCAGCAGCCAAGATCTAATGGGAGGAGGGTGGGCCGGGGAGCTGTTTTTT. Protein product: CASSQDLMGGGWAGELFF.

By share, this clone ranks as medium-sized. Other DNA sequences of this sample code for an identical CDR3. The gene calls are TRBV6-1 and TRBJ2-3, with D perhaps TRBD1 (6 bases). Trimming shortened V by 4 bases and J by 1 base, and 6 bases separated the two germline ends. The germline V gene has CDR1 MNHNS and CDR2 SASEGT. There are 13 residues in the CDR3. CDR3 sequence reads: CASSGQGTDTQYF. As DNA, the CDR3 is TGTGCCAGCAGTGGACAGGGCACAGATACGCAGTATTTT.

This clone was seen ten or more times. The V call is TRBV7-6, the J call TRBJ1-4, with D possibly being TRBD1 (6 bases). The ends were cut back, 0 bases at V and 6 bases at J, with 8 bases in the middle. The CDR3 length is 14 residues. From germline, CDR1 is SGHVS and CDR2 FNYEAQ. The CDR3 spells CASSLARGYEKLFF. The CDR3 DNA reads as TGTGCCAGCAGCTTAGCCAGGGGCTATGAAAAACTGTTTTTT.